The sequence of this T cell receptor (beta chain) was determined in a study of cytomegalovirus exposure and HLA in healthy donors. The primer mix had 60 Vbeta and 13 Jbeta primers. TCRdb's copy holds only in-frame clones and misses some; the assay was immunoSEQ multiplex PCR. The sample has some 150,000 clones; 60% to 80% are singletons. This CDR3 spans 14 amino acids. The germline CDR1 and CDR2 sequences are MNHEY and SVGAGI. V lost 5 bases, J lost 0 bases, and 9 bases lay in between. Those who donated were healthy bone marrow donors. J is TRBJ2-3 and V is TRBV6-5, with a tentative D call TRBD1 (6 bases). Sequencing was carried out using PBMCs. The source of this sequence is a male donor in good health and CMV-seronegative. The CDR3 region is CASSRDTSTDTQYF. The CDR3 region has the DNA TGTGCCAGCAGTAGGGACACTAGCACAGATACGCAGTATTTT.